The 5 T cell receptor beta chains below come from one sample, sequenced in a study of T-cell memory formation after mild COVID-19. TCRdb called the 5' RACE reads again in MiXCR, with one record for every CDR3 protein. The data show about 440,000 distinct CDR3 sequences, with around 18% seen just once and 7.5% to 10% held by the top ten. The specimen was PBMCs or a T cell subset sorted from them (not recorded which). The receptors shown here come from an adult woman who had mild COVID-19 (a few samples of this study predate the infection). Cell type and time point are not known.

A few counts support this clonotype. The chain employs TRBV12-3 or TRBV12-4 and TRBJ2-3; D is perhaps TRBD2 (5 bases). The CDR3 spans 15 residues. The ends were cut back, 4 bases at V and 6 bases at J, with 17 bases in the middle. CDR3 sequence: CASSSLAGLGDTQYF. The CDR3 DNA reads as TGTGCCAGCAGTTCACTTGCGGGTTTGGGTGATACGCAGTATTTT.

Many counts were recorded for this clonotype. The chain links TRBV12-3 or TRBV12-4 to TRBJ2-7; 9 bases align to TRBD2. The CDR3 totals 17 residues. V lost 0 bases and J lost 1; bases outside the gene matches: 7. The DNA for the CDR3 is TGTGCCAGCAGTTTAGCTGCGGGAGGGCCACTATCCTACGAGCAGTACTTC. Translated: CASSLAAGGPLSYEQYF.

This clonotype was seen a handful of times. J is TRBJ2-7 and V is TRBV4-3, with 10 bases that match TRBD2. V dropped 4 bases and J dropped 8; count of bases not matched to a gene: 20. Germline CDR1 reads LGHNA; CDR2 reads YSLEER. The CDR3 loop spans 18 amino acids. The CDR3 region is CASSPYLAGEPPLSKQYF. CDR3 bases: TGCGCCAGCAGCCCCTACCTAGCGGGAGAGCCCCCGTTGAGTAAGCAGTACTTC.

V usage is TRBV19 and J usage is TRBJ2-1; D tentatively fits TRBD1 or TRBD2 (6 bases each). The CDR3 consists of 15 residues. Germline V gene lookup returns CDR1 LNHDA and CDR2 SQIVND (reference sequence). Trimming removed 3 bases from V and 9 bases from J, with 18 bases in between. CDR3 region: CASSMFRGPLSEQFF. CDR3 nucleotides: TGTGCCAGTAGTATGTTTCGGGGGCCCCTGAGTGAGCAGTTCTTC.

This clonotype was found a few times. The chain joins TRBV24-1 to TRBJ2-3, with D perhaps assigned TRBD1 or TRBD2 (5 bases each). The CDR3 has 15 residues. V lost 4 bases and J 1 base, leaving 11 bases between the germline ends. CDR1 and CDR2 from the germline V gene are KGHDR and SFDVKD. CDR3 coding DNA: TGTGCCACCAGTGAAGCCCGAGGGGGCACAGATACGCAGTATTTT. It encodes CATSEARGGTDTQYF.